This T cell receptor (beta chain) is drawn from a study of control samples from healthy donors and cancer patients. Using immunoSEQ multiplex PCR, the repertoire was profiled, and TCRdb retains in-frame clones only, with some absent. Seen here are about 120,000 clones, 93% observed once, and the top ten hold more than 1.5%. The CDR3 length is 16 residues. V lost 2 bases, J lost 4 bases, and 8 bases stayed unmatched. Germline CDR1 SGHTA, CDR2 FQGNSA. The sequencing sample was made of PBMCs. The chain carries TRBV7-2 and TRBJ2-3; 8 nucleotides agree with TRBD2. This receptor was obtained from a man aged 45-65 years with head and neck cancer. The DNA of the CDR3 is TGTGCCAGCAGCTTACAGGGTAGCGGGGTCGCAGATACGCAGTATTTT. Translation gives CASSLQGSGVADTQYF.